A selection of T cell receptor beta chains follows, all from one sample in a study of CD8+ T cells in alopecia areata. Clones were sequenced by immunoSEQ multiplex PCR, and TCRdb holds only the in-frame ones, with some missing. The sample has 200,000 or so clones; 35% to 45% are singletons. The sample here was CD4+ T cells sorted from blood, taken at roughly week 30, from a patient treated with tofacitinib. The receptors here all came from a human donor with alopecia areata. Each CDR3 is given with its conserved first and last residue. A D gene is named only where the DNA matches it firmly. A clone size is listed for some rows: how often the clone was seen (once, few, many), or a class if it is expanded.

D gene	CDR3 length	J gene	V gene	clone size	CDR3 protein	CDR3 DNA
TRBD1	15	TRBJ2-1	TRBV6-5	-	CASSSTGVGYNEQFF	TGTGCCAGCAGTTCAACAGGGGTTGGGTACAATGAGCAGTTCTTC
TRBD1	15	TRBJ1-1	TRBV29-1	-	CSVGPGQGSNTEAFF	TGCAGCGTTGGACCGGGACAGGGGTCCAACACTGAAGCTTTCTTT
TRBD2	14	TRBJ2-7	TRBV30	-	CAWSRLAGFDEQYF	TGTGCCTGGAGTAGACTAGCGGGGTTCGACGAGCAGTACTTC
TRBD2	17	TRBJ2-7	TRBV10-3	few	CAISESTSGDRSYEQYF	TGTGCCATCAGTGAGTCAACTAGCGGAGACCGATCCTACGAGCAGTACTTC
-	15	TRBJ1-5	TRBV11-2	few	CASSLDLWGNQPQHF	TGTGCCAGCAGCTTAGATCTGTGGGGCAATCAGCCCCAGCATTTT
-	12	TRBJ1-4	TRBV30	few	CAWSFPGGKLFF	TGTGCCTGGAGCTTCCCGGGGGGAAAACTGTTTTTT
-	15	TRBJ2-3	TRBV29-1	few	CSVSRPGRGTDTQYF	TGCAGCGTTTCTCGGCCGGGAAGGGGCACAGATACGCAGTATTTT
-	15	TRBJ2-3	TRBV7-3	few	CASSLGRIDSDTQYF	TGTGCCAGCAGCTTAGGCAGGATAGATTCAGATACGCAGTATTTT
TRBD1	16	TRBJ2-1	TRBV5-1	few	CASSPRTGGSYNEQFF	TGCGCCAGCAGCCCGAGGACAGGGGGCTCCTACAATGAGCAGTTCTTC
TRBD1	13	TRBJ2-4	TRBV6-5	-	CASRTGAKNIQYF	TGTGCCAGCAGGACAGGGGCGAAAAACATTCAGTACTTC